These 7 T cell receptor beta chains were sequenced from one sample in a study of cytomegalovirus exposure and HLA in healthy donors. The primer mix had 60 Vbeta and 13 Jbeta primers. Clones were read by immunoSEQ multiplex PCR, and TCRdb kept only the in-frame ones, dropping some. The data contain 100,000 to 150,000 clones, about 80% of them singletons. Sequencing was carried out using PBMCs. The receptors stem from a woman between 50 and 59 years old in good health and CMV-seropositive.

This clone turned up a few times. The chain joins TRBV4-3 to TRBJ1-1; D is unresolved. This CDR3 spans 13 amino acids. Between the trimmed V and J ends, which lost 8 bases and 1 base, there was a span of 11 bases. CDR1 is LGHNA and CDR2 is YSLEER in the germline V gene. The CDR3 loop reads CASGRSSNTEAFF. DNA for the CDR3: TGCGCCAGCGGCAGGTCCTCGAACACTGAAGCTTTCTTT.

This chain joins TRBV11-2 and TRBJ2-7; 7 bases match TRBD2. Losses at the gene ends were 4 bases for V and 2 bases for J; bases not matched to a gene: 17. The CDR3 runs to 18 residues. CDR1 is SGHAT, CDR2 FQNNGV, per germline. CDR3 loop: CASSSNARKKGTTYEQYF. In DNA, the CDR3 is TGTGCCAGCAGCTCAAACGCAAGAAAAAAAGGGACTACCTACGAGCAGTACTTC.

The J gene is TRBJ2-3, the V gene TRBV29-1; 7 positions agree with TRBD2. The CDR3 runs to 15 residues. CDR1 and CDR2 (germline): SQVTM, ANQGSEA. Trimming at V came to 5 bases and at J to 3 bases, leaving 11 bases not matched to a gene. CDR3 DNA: TGCAGCGTTACCCAAATTAGCGGGTCGACAGATACGCAGTATTTT. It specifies CSVTQISGSTDTQYF.

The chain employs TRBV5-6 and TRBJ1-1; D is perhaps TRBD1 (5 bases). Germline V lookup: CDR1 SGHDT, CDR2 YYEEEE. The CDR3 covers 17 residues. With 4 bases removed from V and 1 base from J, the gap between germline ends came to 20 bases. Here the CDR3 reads CASSPLGSGPRNTEAFF. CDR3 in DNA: TGTGCCAGCAGCCCCCTTGGGTCAGGGCCGAGGAACACTGAAGCTTTCTTT.

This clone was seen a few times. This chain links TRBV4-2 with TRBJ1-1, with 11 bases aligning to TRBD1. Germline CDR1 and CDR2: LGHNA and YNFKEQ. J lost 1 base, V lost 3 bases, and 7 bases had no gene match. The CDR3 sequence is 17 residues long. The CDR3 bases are TGTGCCAGCAGCCAGGGACAGGGGGTTGGGGGGAACACTGAAGCTTTCTTT. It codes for CASSQGQGVGGNTEAFF.

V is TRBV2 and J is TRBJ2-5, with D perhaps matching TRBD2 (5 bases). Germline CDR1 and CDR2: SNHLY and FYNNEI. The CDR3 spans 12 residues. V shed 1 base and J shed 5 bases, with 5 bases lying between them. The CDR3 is CASSEGRETQYF. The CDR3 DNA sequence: TGTGCCAGCAGTGAAGGGAGGGAGACCCAGTACTTC. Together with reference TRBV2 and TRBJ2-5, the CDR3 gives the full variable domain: EPEVTQTPSHQVTQMGQEVILRCVPISNHLYFYWYRQILGQKVEFLVSFYNNEISEKSEIFDDQFSVERPDGSNFTLKIRSTKLEDSAMYFCASSEGRETQYFGPGTRLLVL.

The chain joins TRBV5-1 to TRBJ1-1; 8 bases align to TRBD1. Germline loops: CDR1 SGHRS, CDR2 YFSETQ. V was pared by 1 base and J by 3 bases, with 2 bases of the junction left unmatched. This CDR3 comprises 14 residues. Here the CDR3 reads CASSLTGGDTEAFF. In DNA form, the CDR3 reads TGCGCCAGCAGCTTGACAGGGGGTGACACTGAAGCTTTCTTT. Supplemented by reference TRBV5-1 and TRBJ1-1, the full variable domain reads KAGVTQTPRYLIKTRGQQVTLSCSPISGHRSVSWYQQTPGQGLQFLFEYFSETQRNKGNFPGRFSGRQFSNSRSEMNVSTLELGDSALYLCASSLTGGDTEAFFGQGTRLTVV.